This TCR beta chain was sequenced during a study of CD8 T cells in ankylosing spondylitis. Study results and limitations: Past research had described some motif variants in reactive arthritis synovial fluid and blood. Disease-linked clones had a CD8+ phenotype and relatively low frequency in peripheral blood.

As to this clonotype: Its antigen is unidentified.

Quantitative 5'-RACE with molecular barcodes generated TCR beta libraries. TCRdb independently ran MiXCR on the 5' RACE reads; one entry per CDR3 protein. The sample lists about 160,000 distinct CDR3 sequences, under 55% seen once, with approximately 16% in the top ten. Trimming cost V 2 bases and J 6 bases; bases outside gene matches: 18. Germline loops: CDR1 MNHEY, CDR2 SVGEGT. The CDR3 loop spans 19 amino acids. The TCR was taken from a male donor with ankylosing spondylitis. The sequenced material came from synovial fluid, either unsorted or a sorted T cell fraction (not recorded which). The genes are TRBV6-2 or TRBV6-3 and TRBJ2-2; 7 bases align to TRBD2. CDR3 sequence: CASSYPLPLRELIAGELFF. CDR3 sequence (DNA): TGTGCCAGCAGTTACCCCCTACCCTTGCGGGAGTTAATCGCCGGGGAGCTGTTTTTT.